This T cell receptor (beta chain) was identified in a study of blood T cell repertoires in COVID-19. The V gene end was trimmed by 4 bases and the J gene end by 1 base; junction bases not matched to a gene: 7. The CDR3 is 14 residues long. Germline V CDR1 and CDR2: SQVTM, ANQGSEA. Data came from immunoSEQ multiplex PCR; TCRdb stores just in-frame clones and leaves some out. The data contain about 41,000 clones, more than 70% of them singletons. The sequencing sample was made of peripheral blood. The V gene is TRBV29-1, the J gene TRBJ2-7; 7 positions agree with TRBD1. The sequence was obtained from a woman of 80 years or more with active or convalescent COVID-19. CDR3 sequence (DNA): TGCAGCGTTGGCCAGGGACAGAGATCCTACGAGCAGTACTTC. Translation: CSVGQGQRSYEQYF.